The source of this TCR beta chain is a study of T cell repertoires in cytomegalovirus infection. For the study at large: Recently identified HLA-C-restricted CMV epitopes were among the peptides used. Indications of both CMV infection and matching HLA type were provided by public TCR beta signatures. Study-wide points: Across the ex vivo response, the dominant clonotypes were HLA-C-restricted CMV-specific TCR beta clonotypes. Adding up the frequency of public TCR beta families identified people who carried CMV plus the relevant HLA.

Only a few counts were recorded for this clonotype. The antigen remains unidentified. The CDR3 extends over 13 amino acids. V shed 5 bases and J shed 7 bases, with 14 bases lying between them. The germline CDR1 and CDR2 sequences are SEHNR and FQNEAQ (reference sequence). TCRdb passed the reads through MiXCR, listing each CDR3 protein once. The repertoire holds 360,000 or so distinct CDR3 sequences, with about a third as singletons. The TCR was taken from a human donor in good health (CMV status not recorded). Some clones in this sample may be carry-over from other donors' samples. V usage is TRBV7-9 and J usage is TRBJ1-1; tentatively, D is TRBD1 (5 bases). The specimen comprised cultured PBMCs, sampled from culture after CMV antigen stimulation. This CDR3 reads CASSLMVQGEAFF. The CDR3 DNA reads TGTGCCAGCAGCCTGATGGTCCAGGGTGAAGCTTTCTTT. The full variable domain, its missing parts supplied by reference TRBV7-9 and TRBJ1-1, is DTGVSQNPRHKITKRGQNVTFRCDPISEHNRLYWYRQTLGQGPEFLTYFQNEAQLEKSRLLSDRFSAERPKGSFSTLEIQRTEQGDSAMYLCASSLMVQGEAFFGQGTRLTVV.